This TCR beta chain was sequenced during a study of T-cell memory formation after mild COVID-19. In the study overall: The study found TCR clusters largely donor specific.

One entry per CDR3 protein, called by TCRdb with MiXCR from the 5' RACE reads. This sample has around 320,000 distinct CDR3 sequences, with 15% to 20% found just once. This clonotype was found a few times. Its antigen is still unknown. Study-wide points: Mainly in CM and EM were contracting CD4+ clones; CD8+ were in EMRA. Nothing showed for sure that second-wave clones peaking on day 37 were SARS-CoV-2 specific.

Trimming shortened V by 2 bases and J by 4 bases, and 12 bases separated the two germline ends. The CDR3 is 14 residues long. Germline V lookup: CDR1 SGHRS, CDR2 YFSETQ. This chain uses TRBV5-1 with TRBJ1-2; unclear D gene. The source is a man aged 18 to 29 who had mild COVID-19 (a few samples of this study predate the infection). Cell type and time point are not known. Material for sequencing was PBMCs or a T cell subset sorted from them (not recorded which). The CDR3 is CASSLTTGSYGYTF. The DNA for the CDR3 is TGCGCCAGCAGCTTAACGACGGGATCCTATGGCTACACCTTC.